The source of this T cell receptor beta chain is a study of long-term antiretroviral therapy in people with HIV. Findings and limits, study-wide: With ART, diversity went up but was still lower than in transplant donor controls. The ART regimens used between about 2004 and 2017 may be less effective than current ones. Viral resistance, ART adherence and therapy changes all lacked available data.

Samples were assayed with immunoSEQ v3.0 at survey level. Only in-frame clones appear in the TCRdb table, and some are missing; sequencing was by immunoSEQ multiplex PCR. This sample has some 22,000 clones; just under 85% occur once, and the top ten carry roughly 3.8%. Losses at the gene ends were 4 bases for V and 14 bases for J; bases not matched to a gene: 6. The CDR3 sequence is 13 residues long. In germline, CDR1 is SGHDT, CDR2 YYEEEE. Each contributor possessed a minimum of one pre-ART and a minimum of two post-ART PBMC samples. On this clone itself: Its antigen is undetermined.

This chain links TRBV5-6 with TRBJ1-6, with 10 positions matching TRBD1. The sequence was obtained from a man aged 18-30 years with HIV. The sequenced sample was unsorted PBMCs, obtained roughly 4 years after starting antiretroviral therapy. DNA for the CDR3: TGTGCCAGCAGCCCAGGGACAGGGGCGGCCCTCCACTTT. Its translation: CASSPGTGAALHF.